This T cell receptor (beta chain) was obtained from a study of PD-1 blockade in mismatch repair-deficient tumors. About the research overall: Patients had over ten mismatch repair-deficient cancer types and were previously treated and progressing.

Every patient had mismatch repair deficiency by PCR or immunohistochemistry. TCRs were sequenced from a few patients responding to pembrolizumab. Sequencing used immunoSEQ multiplex PCR; TCRdb keeps in-frame clones, though not all of them. Of around 100,000 clones in the sample, 82% were seen once. Study-wide points: Rapid post-treatment expansion, then contraction, generally preceding radiologic response, marked tumor-resident clones.

This CDR3 region has 17 residues. Germline V CDR1 and CDR2: SQVTM, ANQGSEA. About this clone itself: Its target is unknown. A read error may produce the germline difference seen at one junction end.

The sequence came from an adult with mismatch repair-deficient cancer. The sample consisted of peripheral blood, taken approximately 35 weeks after starting pembrolizumab. The gene calls are TRBV29-1 and TRBJ2-1; 14 bases agree with TRBD2. CDR3 in DNA: TGCGGCGTGGCCGGACTAGCGGGAGGATCCGCCTACAATGAGCAGTTCTTC. The encoded protein is CGVAGLAGGSAYNEQFF.